The TCR beta chain described here comes from a study of regulatory T cells in long-lasting Graves disease (dated by TCRdb to the early 2020s). For the study in its entirety: Persistent Graves' disease was defined as persistently positive TSH receptor autoantibodies together with antithyroid drug treatment for over 5 years. On average, persistent Graves' disease patients in the clinical cohort had been on antithyroid drugs for approximately 10 years. Peripheral blood TCR sequencing and RNA sequencing compared persistent Graves' disease patients with newly diagnosed Graves' disease patients. The study was registered as a clinical trial and conducted in China. TCR sequencing covered roughly 13 persistent and roughly 20 newly diagnosed Graves' disease patients, around 33 samples in total.

Library preparation was by multiplex PCR. For sequencing, an Illumina HiSeq 4000 was employed. iRepertoire HTBI primers and Arm-PCR amplification of CDR3 regions were used to construct TCR beta libraries. Before sequencing, the PCR products underwent gel purification. From the authors' description of their analysis: Gene usage analysis of CDR3 amino acid clonotypes used the 55 to 80 TRBV and approximately 13 TRBJ segments found across samples. Filtered high-quality paired reads were merged into contigs using COPE and FqMerger. BLAST was used to align contigs to IMGT TRBV, TRBD and TRBJ reference genes, with CDR3 defined following IMGT. Any clonotype with a frequency above 0.1% was counted as a highly expanded clone. Shannon entropy served as the measure of repertoire diversity, while the Gini coefficient captured V-J evenness. Public clonotypes were defined as clonotypes shared by more than one individual. TCRdb reprocessed the public reads (quality trimming at Q25 with fastp, clone calling with MiXCR) and kept in-frame beta chains. CDR3 protein duplicates are merged, each entry listing the most common genes and DNA. None of the V and J calls come from the authors' own analysis; TCRdb made them. The sample yields about 470,000 distinct CDR3 sequences; about 20% were counted once. The ten most abundant clones make up 7% to 9.5% of the sample.

In regard to this clonotype: Its antigen remains undetermined. No much larger clone is present one base from it, and per-base qualities are unavailable.

This sample's time point label indicates: persistent/refractory GD, antithyroid drugs over 5 years with positive TRAb. For both TCR sequencing and RNA sequencing, RNA was extracted from PBMCs using TRIzol. Graves' disease was diagnosed according to American Thyroid Association guidelines. The patients came from an endocrinology department in Xi'an, China. From each patient, about 9.7 milliliters of peripheral blood was collected into an EDTA anticoagulant tube. Ficoll Paque Plus density gradient separation was used to isolate PBMCs, and no further T cell sorting was done. An Agilent 2100 Bioanalyzer and agarose gel were used to assess RNA quality, and a NanoDrop 2000 was used to measure RNA concentration. On the study overall, not on this receptor specifically: The small sample size was acknowledged by the authors as a limitation that may reduce accuracy. More public clonotypes were shared among persistent patients (under 3,000) than among newly diagnosed patients (roughly 960). TRBV28, TRBJ1-2 and TRBJ2-5 were preferentially used in persistent disease, while TRBV20-1 and TRBJ2-1 were favored in newly diagnosed disease. Because the primary lesion, thyroid tissue, could not be accessed, the study looked at peripheral blood alone. Only the TCR beta chain was sequenced and analyzed. Compared with newly diagnosed patients, persistent Graves' disease patients had lower TCR Shannon entropy and fewer highly expanded clones, which suggests clonal expansion.

Relative to germline, V is missing 5 bases and J is missing 5 bases, with 11 bases of the junction outside any gene match. CDR3 length: 16 amino acids, cysteine to phenylalanine. The kept DNA is CDR3 alone, 48 bases in frame from the first base. Reading the germline V gene (reference sequence) gives CDR1 MNHEY and CDR2 SMNVEV. The clonotype was recovered from a female donor with Graves disease. The rearranged segments are TRBV27 and TRBJ2-3; 9 junctional bases match TRBD1. This material consisted of peripheral blood mononuclear cells (PBMCs), taken when the disease was refractory, from a patient treated with antithyroid drugs. The CDR3 reads CASSTTGTGIGDTQYF. The DNA sequence is as follows: TGTGCCAGCAGTACTACCGGGACAGGGATCGGAGATACGCAGTATTTT.